This T cell receptor beta chain was documented in a study of cytomegalovirus exposure and HLA in healthy donors. Study summary: Among 350 to 500 genotyped donors, about 85% fell in the Caucasian-associated ancestry cluster. Regarding the study as a whole: Analyzed later, association rates of TCRs varied across HLA loci, with DRB1 most and HLA-C fewest. CMV serostatus was the only recorded immune exposure for donors.

For this clone: No antigen is known for it.

In the PCR, 60 Vbeta and 13 Jbeta primers were used. The assay was immunoSEQ multiplex PCR, and TCRdb's table has in-frame clones only and misses some. The data contain some 200,000 clones, 75% to 90% of them singletons. V lost 2 bases, J lost 4 bases, and 14 bases lay in between. The CDR3 is 15 residues long. Germline CDR1 reads LNHDA; CDR2 reads SQIVND (reference sequence). The sample consisted of PBMCs. The J gene is TRBJ1-2, the V gene TRBV19, with D unclear. The TCR originated in a young woman in good health and CMV-seronegative. For the CDR3, the DNA is TGTGCCAGTAGTATAACTCTCGGCGGAATCTATGGCTACACCTTC. It translates to CASSITLGGIYGYTF.